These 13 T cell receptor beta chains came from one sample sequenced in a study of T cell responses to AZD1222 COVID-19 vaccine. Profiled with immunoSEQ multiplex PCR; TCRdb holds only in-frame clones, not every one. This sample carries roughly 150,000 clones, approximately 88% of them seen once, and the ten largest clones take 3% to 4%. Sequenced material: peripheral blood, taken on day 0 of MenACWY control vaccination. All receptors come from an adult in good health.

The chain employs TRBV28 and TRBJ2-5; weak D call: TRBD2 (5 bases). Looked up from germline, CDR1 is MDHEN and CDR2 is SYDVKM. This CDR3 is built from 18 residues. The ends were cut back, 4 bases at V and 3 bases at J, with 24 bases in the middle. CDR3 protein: CASSSPRGAEAYEETQYF. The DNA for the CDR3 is TGTGCCAGCAGTTCCCCCCGGGGAGCGGAGGCTTACGAAGAGACCCAGTACTTC. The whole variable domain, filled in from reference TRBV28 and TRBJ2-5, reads DVKVTQSSRYLVKRTGEKVFLECVQDMDHENMFWYRQDPGLGLRLIYFSYDVKMKEKGDIPEGYSVSREKKERFSLILESASTNQTSMYLCASSSPRGAEAYEETQYFGPGTRLLVL.

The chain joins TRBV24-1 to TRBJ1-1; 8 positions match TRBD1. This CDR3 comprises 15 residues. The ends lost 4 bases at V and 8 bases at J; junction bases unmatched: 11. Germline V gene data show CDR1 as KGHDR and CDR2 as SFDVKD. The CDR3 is CATSDPSLGQGEAFF. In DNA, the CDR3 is TGTGCCACCAGTGACCCGTCCCTCGGACAGGGCGAAGCTTTCTTT.

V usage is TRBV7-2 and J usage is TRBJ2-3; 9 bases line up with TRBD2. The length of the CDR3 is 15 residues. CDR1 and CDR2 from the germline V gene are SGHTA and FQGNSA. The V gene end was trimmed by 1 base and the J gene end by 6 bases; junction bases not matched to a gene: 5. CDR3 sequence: CASSLGTSDWDTQYF. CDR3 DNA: TGTGCCAGCAGCTTAGGGACTAGCGATTGGGATACGCAGTATTTT.

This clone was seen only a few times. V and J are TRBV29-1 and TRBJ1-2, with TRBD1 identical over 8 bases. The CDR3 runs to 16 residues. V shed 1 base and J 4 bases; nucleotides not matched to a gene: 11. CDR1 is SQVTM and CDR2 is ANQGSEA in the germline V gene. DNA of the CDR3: TGCAGCGTTGAAGCTCCCCCCAGGGGGCGAACCTATGGCTACACCTTC. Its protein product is CSVEAPPRGRTYGYTF.

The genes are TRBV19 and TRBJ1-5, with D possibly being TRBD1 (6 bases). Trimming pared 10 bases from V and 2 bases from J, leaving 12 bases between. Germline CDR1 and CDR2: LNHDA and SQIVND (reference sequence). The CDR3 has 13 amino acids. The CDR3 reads CATHRDGNQPQHF. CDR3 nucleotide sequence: TGTGCCACCCACAGGGATGGCAATCAGCCCCAGCATTTT.

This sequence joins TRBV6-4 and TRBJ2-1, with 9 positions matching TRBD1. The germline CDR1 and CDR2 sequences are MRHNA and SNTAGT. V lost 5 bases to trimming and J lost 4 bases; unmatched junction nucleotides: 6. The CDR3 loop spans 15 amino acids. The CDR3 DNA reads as TGTGCCAGCAGTAAGGGACAGGGAGGATACAATGAGCAGTTCTTC. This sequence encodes CASSKGQGGYNEQFF.

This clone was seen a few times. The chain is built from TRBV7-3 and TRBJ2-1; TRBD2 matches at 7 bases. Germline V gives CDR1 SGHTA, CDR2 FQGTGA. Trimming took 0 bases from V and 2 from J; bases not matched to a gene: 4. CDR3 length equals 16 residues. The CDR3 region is CASSLTSGTTYNEQFF. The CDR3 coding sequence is TGTGCCAGCAGCTTAACGAGCGGGACTACCTACAATGAGCAGTTCTTC.

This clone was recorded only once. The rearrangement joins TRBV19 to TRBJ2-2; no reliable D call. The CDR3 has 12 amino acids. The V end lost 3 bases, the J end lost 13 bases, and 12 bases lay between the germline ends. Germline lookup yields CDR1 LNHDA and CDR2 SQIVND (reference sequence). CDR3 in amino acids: CASSIGVLGLFF. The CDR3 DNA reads TGTGCCAGTAGTATTGGAGTCTTAGGGCTGTTTTTT.

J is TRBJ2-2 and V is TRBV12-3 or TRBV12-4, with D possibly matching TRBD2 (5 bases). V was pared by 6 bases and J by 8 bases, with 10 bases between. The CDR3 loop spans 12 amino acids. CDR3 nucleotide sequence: TGTGCCAGCAGCCGGGGAAAGGGGGAGCTGTTTTTT. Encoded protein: CASSRGKGELFF.

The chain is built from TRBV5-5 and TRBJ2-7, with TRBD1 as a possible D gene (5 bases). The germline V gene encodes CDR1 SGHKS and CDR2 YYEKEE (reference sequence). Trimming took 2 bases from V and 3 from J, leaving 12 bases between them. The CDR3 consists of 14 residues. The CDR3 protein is CASSLFSQGYEQYF. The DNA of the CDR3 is TGTGCCAGCAGCTTATTTTCTCAGGGCTACGAGCAGTACTTC.

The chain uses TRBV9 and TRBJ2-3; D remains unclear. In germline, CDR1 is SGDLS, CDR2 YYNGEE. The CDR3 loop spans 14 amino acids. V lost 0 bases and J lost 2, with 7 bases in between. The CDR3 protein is CASSVGLPTDTQYF. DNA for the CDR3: TGTGCCAGCAGCGTAGGCCTACCCACAGATACGCAGTATTTT.

DNA of the CDR3: TGTGCCAGCAGTTTTGGGGGCGTTCGTAATTCACCCCTCCACTTT. Its translation is CASSFGGVRNSPLHF. The chain combines TRBV27 with TRBJ1-6; possibly TRBD1 for D (6 bases). The CDR3 runs to 15 residues. Germline V gene sequence: CDR1 MNHEY, CDR2 SMNVEV (reference sequence). V was shortened by 3 bases and J by 6 bases, with 12 bases between the two germline ends.

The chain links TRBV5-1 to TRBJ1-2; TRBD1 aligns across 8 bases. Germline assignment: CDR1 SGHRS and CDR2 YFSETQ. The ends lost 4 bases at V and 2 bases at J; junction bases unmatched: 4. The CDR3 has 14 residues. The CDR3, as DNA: TGCGCCAGCAGCATCGGGACAGGAAACTATGGCTACACCTTC. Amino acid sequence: CASSIGTGNYGYTF.